A single sample is the source of the 2 T cell receptor beta chains below, sequenced in a study of OX40 agonist ivuxolimab in advanced cancers. The assay was immunoSEQ multiplex PCR, and TCRdb's table has in-frame clones only and misses some. The sample has about 49,000 clones, approximately 80% seen once. The source material was CD4+ or CD8+ T cells sorted from blood, sampled in a trial of the OX40 agonist ivuxolimab. These TCRs come from an adult with an advanced solid tumor such as melanoma, head and neck, liver or kidney cancer.

V gene TRBV11-2 combines with J gene TRBJ1-2; D not resolved. The V gene lost 1 base and the J gene lost 5 bases, with 8 bases spanning the gap. This CDR3 is built from 13 residues. Germline lookup yields CDR1 SGHAT and CDR2 FQNNGV. The CDR3 coding sequence is TGTGCCAGCAGCTTAGTAGTAGGTTATGGCTACACCTTC. The encoded protein is CASSLVVGYGYTF.

J is TRBJ2-3 and V is TRBV29-1; D perhaps matches TRBD2 (6 bases). Germline loops: CDR1 SQVTM, CDR2 ANQGSEA. This CDR3 comprises 15 residues. Trimming removed 3 bases from V and 5 bases from J, with 18 bases in between. CDR3 protein: CSVEWASEAGDTQYF. In DNA, the CDR3 is TGCAGCGTTGAGTGGGCTTCGGAAGCGGGAGATACGCAGTATTTT.